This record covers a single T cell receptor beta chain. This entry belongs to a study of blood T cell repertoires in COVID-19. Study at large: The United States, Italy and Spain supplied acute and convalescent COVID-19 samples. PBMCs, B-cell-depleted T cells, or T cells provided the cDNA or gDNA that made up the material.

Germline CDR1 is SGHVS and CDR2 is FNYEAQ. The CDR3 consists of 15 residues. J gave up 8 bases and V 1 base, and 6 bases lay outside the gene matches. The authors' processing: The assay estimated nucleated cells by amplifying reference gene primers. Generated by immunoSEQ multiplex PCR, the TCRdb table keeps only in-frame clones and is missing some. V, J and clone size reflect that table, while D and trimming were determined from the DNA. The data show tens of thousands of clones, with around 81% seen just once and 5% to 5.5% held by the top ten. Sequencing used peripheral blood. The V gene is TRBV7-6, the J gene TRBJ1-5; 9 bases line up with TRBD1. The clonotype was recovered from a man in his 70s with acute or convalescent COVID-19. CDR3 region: CASSLGTGDWEPQHF. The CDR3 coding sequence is TGTGCCAGCAGCTTAGGGACAGGGGATTGGGAGCCCCAGCATTTT. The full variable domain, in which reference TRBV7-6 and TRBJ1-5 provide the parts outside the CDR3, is GAGVSQSPRYKVTKRGQDVALRCDPISGHVSLYWYRQALGQGPEFLTYFNYEAQQDKSGLPNDRFSAERPEGSISTLTIQRTEQRDSAMYRCASSLGTGDWEPQHFGDGTRLSIL.